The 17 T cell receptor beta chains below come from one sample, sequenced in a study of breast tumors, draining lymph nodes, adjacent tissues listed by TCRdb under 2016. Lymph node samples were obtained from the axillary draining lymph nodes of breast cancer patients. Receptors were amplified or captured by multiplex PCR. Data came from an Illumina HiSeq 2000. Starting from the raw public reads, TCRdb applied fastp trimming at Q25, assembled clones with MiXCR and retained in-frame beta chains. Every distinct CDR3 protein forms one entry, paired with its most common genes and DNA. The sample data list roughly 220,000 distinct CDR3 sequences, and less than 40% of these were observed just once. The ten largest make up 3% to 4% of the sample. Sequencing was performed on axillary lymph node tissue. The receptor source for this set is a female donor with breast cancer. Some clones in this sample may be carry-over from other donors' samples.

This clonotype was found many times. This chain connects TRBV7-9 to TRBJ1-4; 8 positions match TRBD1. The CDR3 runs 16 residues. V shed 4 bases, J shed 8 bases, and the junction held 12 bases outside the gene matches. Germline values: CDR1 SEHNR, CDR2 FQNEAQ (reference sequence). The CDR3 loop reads CASSSTRDRRGEKLFF. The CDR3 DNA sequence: TGTGCCAGCAGCTCCACCCGGGACAGGAGGGGAGAAAAACTGTTTTTT.

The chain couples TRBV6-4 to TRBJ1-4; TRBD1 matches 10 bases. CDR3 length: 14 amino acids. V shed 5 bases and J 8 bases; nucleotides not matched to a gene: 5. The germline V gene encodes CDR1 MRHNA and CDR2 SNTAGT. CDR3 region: CASSTGQGWEKLFF. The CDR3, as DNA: TGTGCCAGCAGTACGGGACAGGGGTGGGAAAAACTGTTTTTT.

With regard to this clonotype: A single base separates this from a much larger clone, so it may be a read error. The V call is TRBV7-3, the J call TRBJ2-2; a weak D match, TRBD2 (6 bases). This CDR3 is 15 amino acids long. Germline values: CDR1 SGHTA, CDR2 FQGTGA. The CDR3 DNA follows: TGCGCCAGCAGCCCGGCGGTGGCGGCAGCCGGGGGGCTGTTTTTT. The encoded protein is CASSPAVAAAGGLFF.

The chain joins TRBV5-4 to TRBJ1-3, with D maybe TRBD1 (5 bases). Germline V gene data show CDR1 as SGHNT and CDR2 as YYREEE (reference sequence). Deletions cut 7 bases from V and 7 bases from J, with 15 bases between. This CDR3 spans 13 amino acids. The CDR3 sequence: CASSLLGGNTIYF. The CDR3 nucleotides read TGTGCCAGCTCGCTCCTCGGGGGTAACACCATATATTTT.

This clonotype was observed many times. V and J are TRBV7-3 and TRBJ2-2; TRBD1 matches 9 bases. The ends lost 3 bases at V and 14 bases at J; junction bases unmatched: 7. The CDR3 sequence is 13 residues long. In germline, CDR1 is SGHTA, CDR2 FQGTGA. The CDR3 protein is CASSFSGTGNLFF. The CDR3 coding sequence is TGTGCCAGCAGCTTCTCCGGGACAGGGAATCTGTTTTTT. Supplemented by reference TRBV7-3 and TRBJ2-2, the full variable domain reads GAGVSQTPSNKVTEKGKYVELRCDPISGHTALYWYRQSLGQGPEFLIYFQGTGAADDSGLPNDRFFAVRPEGSVSTLKIQRTERGDSAVYLCASSFSGTGNLFFGEGSRLTVL.

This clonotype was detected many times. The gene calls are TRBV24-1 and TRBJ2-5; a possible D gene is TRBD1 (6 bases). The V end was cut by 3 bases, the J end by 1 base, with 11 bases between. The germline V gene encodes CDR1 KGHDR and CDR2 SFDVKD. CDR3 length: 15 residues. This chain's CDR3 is CATSDPRTVQETQYF. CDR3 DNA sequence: TGTGCCACCAGTGATCCCCGGACAGTCCAAGAGACCCAGTACTTC.

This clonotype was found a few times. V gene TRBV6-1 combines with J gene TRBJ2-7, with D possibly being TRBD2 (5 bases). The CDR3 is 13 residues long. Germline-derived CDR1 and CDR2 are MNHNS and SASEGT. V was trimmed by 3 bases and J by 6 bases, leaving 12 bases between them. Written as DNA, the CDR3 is TGTGCCAGCAGTGAGTTGAGGGTTGCCGAGCAGTACTTC. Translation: CASSELRVAEQYF.

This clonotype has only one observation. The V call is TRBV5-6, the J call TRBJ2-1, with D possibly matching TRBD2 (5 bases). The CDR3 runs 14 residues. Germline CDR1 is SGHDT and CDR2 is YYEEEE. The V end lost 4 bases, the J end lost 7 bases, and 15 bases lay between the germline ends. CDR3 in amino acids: CASSRGKGWNEQFF. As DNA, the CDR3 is TGTGCCAGCAGCCGAGGGAAGGGATGGAATGAGCAGTTCTTC.

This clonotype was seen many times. CDR3 amino acids: CASSPGQGMGEKLFF. The CDR3 nucleotides are TGTGCCAGCAGTCCCGGACAGGGGATGGGTGAAAAACTGTTTTTT. The J gene is TRBJ1-4, the V gene TRBV6-5; TRBD1 matches 9 bases. With 5 bases clipped from V and 7 bases from J, the junction kept 8 bases outside the gene matches. Germline CDR1 reads MNHEY; CDR2 reads SVGAGI. CDR3 size: 15 residues.

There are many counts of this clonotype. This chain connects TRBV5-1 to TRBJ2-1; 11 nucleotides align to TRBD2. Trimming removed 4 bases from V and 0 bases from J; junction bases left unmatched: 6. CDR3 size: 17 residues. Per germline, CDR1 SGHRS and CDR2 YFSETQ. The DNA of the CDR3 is TGCGCCAGCAGCCAGACTAGCGGGGATAGCTCCTACAATGAGCAGTTCTTC. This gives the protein CASSQTSGDSSYNEQFF.

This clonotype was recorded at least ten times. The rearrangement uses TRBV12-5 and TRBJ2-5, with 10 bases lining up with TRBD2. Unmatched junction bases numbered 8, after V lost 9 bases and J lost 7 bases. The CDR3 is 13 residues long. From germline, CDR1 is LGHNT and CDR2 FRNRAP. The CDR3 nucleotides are TGTGCTAGCCAGCGGGGGGGCCTAGGGACCCAGTACTTC. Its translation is CASQRGGLGTQYF.

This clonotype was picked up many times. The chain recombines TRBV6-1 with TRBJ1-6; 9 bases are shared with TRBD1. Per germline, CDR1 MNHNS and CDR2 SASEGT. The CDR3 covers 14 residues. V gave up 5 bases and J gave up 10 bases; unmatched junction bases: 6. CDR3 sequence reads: CASSPGQGLSPLHF. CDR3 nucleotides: TGTGCCAGCAGTCCGGGACAGGGTTTGTCACCCCTCCACTTT.

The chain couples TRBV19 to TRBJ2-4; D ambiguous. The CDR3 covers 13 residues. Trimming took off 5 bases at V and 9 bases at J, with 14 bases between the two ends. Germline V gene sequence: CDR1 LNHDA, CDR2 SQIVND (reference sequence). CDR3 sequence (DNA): TGTGCCAGTAGTGCCGGCGTAGCCGGCATTCAGTACTTC. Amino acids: CASSAGVAGIQYF.

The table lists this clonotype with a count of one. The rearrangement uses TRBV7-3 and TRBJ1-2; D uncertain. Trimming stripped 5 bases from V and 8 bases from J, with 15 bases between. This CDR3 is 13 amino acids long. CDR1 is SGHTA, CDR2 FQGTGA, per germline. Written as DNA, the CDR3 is TGTGCCAGCAGCCAAGGTCGGGCTTACGGCTACACCTTC. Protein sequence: CASSQGRAYGYTF.

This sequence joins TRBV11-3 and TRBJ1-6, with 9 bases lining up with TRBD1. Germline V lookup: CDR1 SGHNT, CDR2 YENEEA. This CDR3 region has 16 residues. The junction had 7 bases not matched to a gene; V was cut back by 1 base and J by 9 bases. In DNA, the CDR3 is TGTGCCAGCAGCTTAGCCTCCGGGACAGGGTTTTCACCCCTCCACTTT. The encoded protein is CASSLASGTGFSPLHF.

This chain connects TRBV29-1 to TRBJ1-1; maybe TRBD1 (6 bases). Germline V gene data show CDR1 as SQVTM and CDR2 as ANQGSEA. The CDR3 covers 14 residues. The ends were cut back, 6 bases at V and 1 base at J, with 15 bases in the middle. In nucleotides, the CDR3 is TGCAGCGTCGTCTTTTGGACAGAGAACACTGAAGCTTTCTTT. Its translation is CSVVFWTENTEAFF.

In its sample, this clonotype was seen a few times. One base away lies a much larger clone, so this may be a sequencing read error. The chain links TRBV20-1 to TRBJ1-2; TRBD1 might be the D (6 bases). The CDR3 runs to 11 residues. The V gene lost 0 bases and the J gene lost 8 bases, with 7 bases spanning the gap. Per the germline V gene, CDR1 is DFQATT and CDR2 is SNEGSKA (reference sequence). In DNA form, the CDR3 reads TGCAGTGCTAGAGATAGGGGGGGCTACACCTTC. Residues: CSARDRGGYTF.